The T cell receptor (beta chain) described here comes from a study of shared clonotypes between healthy human individuals. About the research overall: A donor's plate count was three for CD4 naive and three for CD4 memory; CD8 naive had two and CD8 memory one. Study results and limitations: A limitation of the genetic and exposure-history diversity represented arose from few donors.

Repertoires were generated with immunoSEQ multiplex PCR, while TCRdb's copy carries only in-frame clones and drops some. The repertoire has around 1.5 million clones, under 99% of them found once; the top ten carry about 0.4%. The CDR3 is 13 residues long. The V gene's germline CDR1 is KGHSH and CDR2 LQKENI. V was trimmed by 3 bases and J by 12 bases, leaving 14 bases between them. Notes on this clone: Its matching antigen is unknown.

This receptor was obtained from a man aged 30-40 years in good health. The sample taken for sequencing was naive CD4+ T cells sorted from blood. Subset given: CD45RA+ positively selected. V gene TRBV18 combines with J gene TRBJ1-4, with D unresolved. CDR3: CASSPKSREELFF. The CDR3, as DNA: TGTGCCAGCTCACCCAAATCCCGAGAAGAACTGTTTTTT.